The following is a T cell receptor (beta chain) sequence with its context. This specimen belongs to a study of blood T cell repertoires in COVID-19. Whole-study context: In Cohort 3, a recovered donor had either two negative PCRs, clearance, or symptom resolution. Acute-phase and convalescent COVID-19 samples originated in the United States, Italy and Spain. PBMCs, B-cell-depleted T cells, or T cells provided the cDNA or gDNA that made up the material.

The participants were between roughly 18 and 89 years old and came from roughly 24 US areas. Germline V lookup: CDR1 SEHNR, CDR2 FQNEAQ (reference sequence). With 5 bases clipped from V and 1 base from J, the junction kept 6 bases outside the gene matches. This CDR3 comprises 17 residues. The protocol was immunoSEQ multiplex PCR, while the TCRdb copy is restricted to in-frame clones and leaves out a portion. The repertoire has approximately 170,000 clones, 70% to 85% of them found once; the top ten carry around 20%. The source material was PBMCs or T cells enriched from blood (not recorded which). J is TRBJ2-5 and V is TRBV7-9, with 14 bases matching TRBD2. The receptor was derived from a woman in her 70s in a cohort exposed to, infected with or recovered from COVID-19 (not recorded which). Here the CDR3 reads CASSPGTSGRSQETQYF. The CDR3, as DNA: TGTGCCAGCAGCCCCGGGACTAGCGGGAGATCCCAAGAGACCCAGTACTTC.